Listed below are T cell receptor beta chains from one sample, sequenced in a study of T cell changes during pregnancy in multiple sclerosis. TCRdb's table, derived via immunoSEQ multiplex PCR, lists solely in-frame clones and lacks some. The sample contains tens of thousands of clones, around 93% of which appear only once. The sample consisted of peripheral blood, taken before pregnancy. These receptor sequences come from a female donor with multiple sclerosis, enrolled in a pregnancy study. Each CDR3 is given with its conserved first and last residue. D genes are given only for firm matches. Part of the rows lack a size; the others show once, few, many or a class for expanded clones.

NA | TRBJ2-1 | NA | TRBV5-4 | TGTGCCAGCAGTTCCGGTGGTAGCGGCCCGCGATCCTACAATGAGCAGTTCTTC | CASSSGGSGPRSYNEQFF
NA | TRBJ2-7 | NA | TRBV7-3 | TGTGCCAGCAGCTTAAGCGGGGGCCCCTCCTACGAGCAGTACTTC | CASSLSGGPSYEQYF
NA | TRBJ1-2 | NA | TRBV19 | TGTGCCACAATACCCAGGGGCGGCTATGGCTACACCTTC | CATIPRGGYGYTF
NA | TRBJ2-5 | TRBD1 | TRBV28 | TGTGCCAGCAGGTCCGGGACAGGGGGAGAGACCCAGTACTTC | CASRSGTGGETQYF
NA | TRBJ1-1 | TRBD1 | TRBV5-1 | TGCGCCAGCAGCCTGGGAGTCAGGGGGATGAACACTGAAGCTTTCTTT | CASSLGVRGMNTEAFF
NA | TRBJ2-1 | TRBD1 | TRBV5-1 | TGCGCCAGCAGCTTGGCGGGGACAGGGGGTTCGAATGAGCAGTTCTTC | CASSLAGTGGSNEQFF
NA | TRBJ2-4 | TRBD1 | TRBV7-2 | TGTGCCAGCAGCTTTAGCGGCTGGGACAGGGGATCCAAAAACATTCAGTACTTC | CASSFSGWDRGSKNIQYF
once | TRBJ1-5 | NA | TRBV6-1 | TGTGCCAGCAGAGACAGGCTTCGACAGCCCCAGCATTTT | CASRDRLRQPQHF
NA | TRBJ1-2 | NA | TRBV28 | TGTGCCAGCAGCCCTTTCCCCCCCCAGGGGATGGCTAACTATGGCTACACCTTC | CASSPFPPQGMANYGYTF
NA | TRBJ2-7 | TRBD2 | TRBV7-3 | TGTGCCAGCAGCCCGGGAGGGCGGCCCTACGAGCAGTACTTC | CASSPGGRPYEQYF
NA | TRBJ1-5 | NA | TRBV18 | TGTGCCAGCTCACCAGGTGCGGCTCAGCCCCAGCATTTT | CASSPGAAQPQHF
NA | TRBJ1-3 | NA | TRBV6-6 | TGTGCCAGCAGTTGGGGAGATTTCTCTGGAAACACCATATATTTT | CASSWGDFSGNTIYF
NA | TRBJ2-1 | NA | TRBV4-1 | TGCGCCAGCAGCCAAGATCTTGGCGGAAACCTAAACAATGAGCAGTTCTTC | CASSQDLGGNLNNEQFF
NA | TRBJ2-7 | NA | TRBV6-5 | TGTGCCAGCAGTTACTCGGAGTCCTACGAGCAGTACTTC | CASSYSESYEQYF